These T cell receptor beta chains were read from a single sample in a study of T cells after yellow fever vaccination. One entry per CDR3 protein results from TCRdb running MiXCR on the 5' RACE reads. The repertoire holds about 210,000 distinct CDR3 sequences, with 6.5% to 7.5% as singletons. The sample consisted of CD4+ T cells sorted from PBMCs, taken on the day of the yellow fever booster vaccination. These receptors originate from a young man who received the YFV17D yellow fever vaccine. Both conserved end residues are part of each CDR3. D genes are given only for firm matches. Clone size is stated in some rows and not others, as once, few, many or a class when expanded.

J gene	clone size	V gene	D gene	CDR3 protein	CDR3 DNA
TRBJ2-1	few	TRBV6-5	TRBD2	CASTYLGAGVDEQFF	TGTGCCAGCACTTACCTCGGTGCGGGAGTGGATGAGCAGTTCTTC
TRBJ1-5	-	TRBV9	-	CASSAREGGQPQHF	TGTGCCAGCAGCGCCAGGGAAGGAGGACAGCCCCAGCATTTT
TRBJ2-5	many	TRBV5-1	-	CASSFSQGLETQYF	TGCGCCAGCAGCTTTTCGCAGGGGCTGGAGACCCAGTACTTC
TRBJ2-7	many	TRBV28	-	CAAVGTSYEQYF	TGTGCCGCCGTCGGGACAAGTTACGAGCAGTACTTC
TRBJ2-3	-	TRBV5-1	-	CASTEGGPSTDTQYF	TGCGCCAGCACCGAAGGAGGGCCCTCTACAGATACGCAGTATTTT
TRBJ1-1	few	TRBV4-2	-	CASSQGLTENTEAFF	TGTGCCAGCAGCCAAGGTTTGACAGAGAACACTGAAGCTTTCTTT
TRBJ2-7	few	TRBV28	TRBD1	CASGPGTELTYEQYF	TGTGCCAGCGGCCCCGGGACAGAACTAACCTACGAGCAGTACTTC
TRBJ2-3	-	TRBV5-1	-	CASSLPAGQVIDTQYF	TGCGCCAGCAGCTTACCAGCGGGACAGGTTATAGATACGCAGTATTTT
TRBJ2-5	-	TRBV7-2	-	CASSLGGAGVETQYF	TGTGCCAGCAGCTTAGGGGGGGCGGGAGTAGAGACCCAGTACTTC
TRBJ2-5	many	TRBV2	TRBD2	CASNLIAGGAETQYF	TGTGCCAGCAACCTAATAGCGGGAGGGGCAGAGACCCAGTACTTC
TRBJ2-7	once	TRBV6-2/TRBV6-3	-	CASSSELAYEQYF	TGTGCCAGCAGCTCTGAACTCGCCTACGAGCAGTACTTC
TRBJ2-1	many	TRBV7-6	TRBD1	CASSLRTGNNEQFF	TGTGCCAGCAGCTTAAGGACAGGAAACAATGAGCAGTTCTTC
TRBJ2-2	-	TRBV7-3	-	CASSFSGDTGELFF	TGTGCCAGCAGCTTCTCAGGGGACACCGGGGAGCTGTTTTTT
TRBJ2-2	many	TRBV4-3	-	CASSQVGGTGELFF	TGCGCCAGCAGCCAAGTGGGGGGCACCGGGGAGCTGTTTTTT
TRBJ2-5	many	TRBV7-9	TRBD2	CASSLIGGGVTQYF	TGTGCCAGCAGCTTAATCGGGGGGGGAGTGACCCAGTACTTC
TRBJ2-7	few	TRBV20-1	-	CSARGGHQVGLRFYEQYF	TGCAGTGCTAGAGGTGGCCATCAGGTTGGTTTACGGTTCTACGAGCAGTACTTC
TRBJ2-5	-	TRBV4-1	-	CASSQERLSGETQYF	TGCGCCAGCAGCCAAGAGAGACTAAGTGGGGAGACCCAGTACTTC
TRBJ2-7	many	TRBV12-3/TRBV12-4	-	CASSLLTYEQYF	TGTGCCAGCAGTTTGTTGACCTACGAGCAGTACTTC